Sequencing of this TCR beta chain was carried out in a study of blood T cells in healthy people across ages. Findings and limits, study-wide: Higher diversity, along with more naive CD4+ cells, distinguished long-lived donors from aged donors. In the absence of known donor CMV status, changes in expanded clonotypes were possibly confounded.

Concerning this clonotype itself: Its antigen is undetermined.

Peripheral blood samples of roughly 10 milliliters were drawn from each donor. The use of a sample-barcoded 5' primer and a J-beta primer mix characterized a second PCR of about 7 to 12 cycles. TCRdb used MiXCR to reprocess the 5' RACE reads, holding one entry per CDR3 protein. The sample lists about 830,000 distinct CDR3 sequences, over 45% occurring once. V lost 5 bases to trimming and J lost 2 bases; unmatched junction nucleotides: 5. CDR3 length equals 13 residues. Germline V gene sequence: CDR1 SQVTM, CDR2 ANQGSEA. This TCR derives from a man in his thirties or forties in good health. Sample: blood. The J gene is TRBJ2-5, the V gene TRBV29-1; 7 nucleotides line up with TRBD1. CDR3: CSVLSTGQETQYF. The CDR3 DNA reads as TGCAGCGTTCTATCGACAGGGCAAGAGACCCAGTACTTC. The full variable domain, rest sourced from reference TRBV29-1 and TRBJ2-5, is SAVISQKPSRDICQRGTSLTIQCQVDSQVTMMFWYRQQPGQSLTLIATANQGSEATYESGFVIDKFPISRPNLTFSTLTVSNMSPEDSSIYLCSVLSTGQETQYFGPGTRLLVL.